What follows are 21 T cell receptor beta chains derived from one specimen sequenced in a study of T cell responses to AZD1222 COVID-19 vaccine. Only in-frame clones appear in the TCRdb table, and some are missing; sequencing was by immunoSEQ multiplex PCR. This sample has 150,000 to 200,000 clones, with 80% to 90% found just once. Sequencing was performed on peripheral blood, taken on day 0 of AZD1222 vaccination. These receptor sequences come from an adult in good health.

This rearrangement joins TRBV7-5 to TRBJ1-3; the table's D call of TRBD1 was not tested on the DNA. TRBV7-5 is designated a pseudogene. CDR3 size: 15 residues. DNA for the CDR3: TGTGCCAGAAGCCCCGGACACTCTGGTGGAAACACCATATATTTT. This gives the protein CARSPGHSGGNTIYF.

In its sample, this clone was seen once. The chain combines TRBV6-5 with TRBJ1-1; the D gene is possibly TRBD1 (5 bases). The V gene's germline CDR1 is MNHEY and CDR2 SVGAGI. The CDR3 covers 15 residues. Trimming removed 2 bases at V and 2 bases at J, with 12 bases between. As DNA, the CDR3 is TGTGCCAGCAGTTACGGGGGACGGGTTAACACTGAAGCTTTCTTT. Translated: CASSYGGRVNTEAFF.

The chain uses TRBV6-2 or TRBV6-3 and TRBJ1-1; D remains unclear. With 4 bases removed from V and 1 base from J, the gap between germline ends came to 7 bases. The CDR3 is 13 residues long. Germline CDR1 and CDR2: MNHEY and SVGEGT. CDR3 in DNA: TGTGCCAGCAGTTTTCAGACGAACACTGAAGCTTTCTTT. This translates into CASSFQTNTEAFF.

The chain is built from TRBV6-5 and TRBJ1-6; maybe TRBD1 (6 bases). There are 14 residues in the CDR3. CDR1 and CDR2 (germline): MNHEY, SVGAGI. Trimming removed 2 bases from V and 6 bases from J, with 8 bases in between. CDR3 region: CASSYGGLNSPLHF. CDR3 DNA: TGTGCCAGCAGTTACGGGGGCCTTAATTCACCCCTCCACTTT.

The chain is built from TRBV27 and TRBJ2-3; D call uncertain. V gave up 3 bases and J gave up 7 bases, with 14 bases separating them. The CDR3 runs 14 residues. The V gene's germline CDR1 is MNHEY and CDR2 SMNVEV (reference sequence). The CDR3 is CASSFSRAQNTQYF. CDR3 nucleotide sequence: TGTGCCAGCAGTTTTAGCAGAGCACAGAATACGCAGTATTTT.

The chain joins TRBV2 to TRBJ1-5; no definite D call. Germline values: CDR1 SNHLY, CDR2 FYNNEI. V was shortened by 4 bases and J by 4 bases, with 8 bases between the two germline ends. The CDR3 is 13 amino acids. In nucleotides, the CDR3 is TGTGCCAGCAGTGCACAGACTAATCAGCCCCAGCATTTT. Its translation is CASSAQTNQPQHF.

The gene calls are TRBV28 and TRBJ2-3, with a possible D match to TRBD2 (5 bases). Germline-derived CDR1 and CDR2 are MDHEN and SYDVKM. The CDR3 sequence is 12 residues long. V was cut by 5 bases and J by 6 bases, with 9 bases left in between. In DNA, the CDR3 is TGTGCCAGCAGTACTCGGAGGGATACGCAGTATTTT. This sequence encodes CASSTRRDTQYF.

This chain connects TRBV3-1 (or the pseudogene TRBV3-2) to TRBJ2-3; D gene ambiguous. CDR3 length equals 15 residues. The germline CDR1 and CDR2 sequences are LGHDT and YNNKEL (reference sequence). Trimming cost V 0 bases and J 2 bases, with 9 bases left between them. CDR3: CASSQDGTDTDTQYF. The CDR3 bases are TGTGCCAGCAGCCAAGATGGAACAGACACAGATACGCAGTATTTT.

The chain joins TRBV6-2 or TRBV6-3 to TRBJ2-7; weak D call: TRBD1 (6 bases). The V end lost 4 bases, the J end lost 6 bases, and 16 bases lay between the germline ends. The germline V gene has CDR1 MNHEY and CDR2 SVGEGT. CDR3 size: 14 residues. In DNA form, the CDR3 reads TGTGCCAGCAGTTTCACAGGGATCCGGCTCGAGCAGTACTTC. Encoded protein: CASSFTGIRLEQYF.

This clone was counted between two and nine times. V gene TRBV6-2 or TRBV6-3 combines with J gene TRBJ2-6; perhaps D is TRBD1 or TRBD2 (5 bases each). Germline V gene sequence: CDR1 MNHEY, CDR2 SVGEGT. V was cut by 2 bases and J by 0 bases, with 11 bases left in between. This CDR3 region has 17 residues. In DNA form, the CDR3 reads TGTGCCAGCAGTTACGGGGGTTCGATCTCTGGGGCCAACGTCCTGACTTTC. Translated, it gives CASSYGGSISGANVLTF.

The chain is built from TRBV20-1 and TRBJ2-7; D uncertain. The germline V and J ends were trimmed by 0 bases and 5 bases, with 5 bases remaining between them. CDR3 length: 11 amino acids. The germline CDR1 and CDR2 sequences are DFQATT and SNEGSKA (reference sequence). CDR3 region: CSARELDEQYF. CDR3 DNA sequence: TGCAGTGCTAGAGAGCTGGACGAGCAGTACTTC.

The chain is built from TRBV7-2 and TRBJ2-2, with TRBD2 matching 7 bases. V shed 6 bases, J shed 0 bases, and the junction held 7 bases outside the gene matches. CDR3 length equals 16 residues. Germline values: CDR1 SGHTA, CDR2 FQGNSA. The CDR3 DNA sequence: TGTGCCAGCAGTCGTAGCGGGCCACCGAACACCGGGGAGCTGTTTTTT. This sequence encodes CASSRSGPPNTGELFF.

As to this clone: A far larger clone differs by one base, so this is likely a read error. The identical CDR3 is also encoded by other nucleotide sequences in the sample. The rearrangement uses TRBV12-3 or TRBV12-4 and TRBJ1-1; D uncertain. V was clipped by 1 base and J by 1 base, with 4 bases between them. The CDR3 covers 13 residues. The CDR3 spells CASSLGENTEAFF. The DNA for the CDR3 is TGTGCCAGCAGTTTAGGGGAGAACACTGAAGCTTTCTTT.

This clone was seen a handful of times. The chain uses TRBV7-9 and TRBJ2-5; D gene unclear. CDR1 SEHNR and CDR2 FQNEAQ come from the germline V gene (reference sequence). Trimming shortened V by 4 bases and J by 5 bases, and 11 bases separated the two germline ends. The CDR3 length is 13 residues. This CDR3 is CASSSSGTETQYF. The CDR3 DNA is TGTGCCAGCAGCTCCTCGGGTACGGAGACCCAGTACTTC.

A remark on this clone: The same CDR3 is also encoded by other DNA sequences in this sample. The CDR3 DNA sequence: TGTGCCAGCAGCCTCGGTACAGGCACCTACGAGCAGTACTTC. Its protein is CASSLGTGTYEQYF. This sequence joins TRBV7-6 and TRBJ2-7; possibly TRBD1 for D (5 bases). This CDR3 contains 14 residues. CDR1 is SGHVS, CDR2 FNYEAQ, per germline. V dropped 5 bases and J dropped 2 bases, with 13 bases sitting between them.

V usage is TRBV23-1 and J usage is TRBJ2-7, with D possibly being TRBD2 (5 bases). TRBV23-1 is an ORF for which the function is uncertain. V lost 3 bases and J 0 bases, leaving 18 bases between the germline ends. The CDR3 covers 17 residues. CDR3 DNA: TGCGCCAGCAGTCATACGACTCGGGGTGCTAGCTCCTACGAGCAGTACTTC. Translation gives CASSHTTRGASSYEQYF.

This chain connects TRBV19 to TRBJ2-7; the D gene is possibly TRBD1 (6 bases). The V and J ends lost 5 bases and 3 bases respectively, with 14 bases between them. Germline V gene data show CDR1 as LNHDA and CDR2 as SQIVND (reference sequence). The CDR3 has 14 residues. The CDR3 region is CASSERGNLYEQYF. The CDR3 DNA follows: TGTGCCAGTAGTGAGAGGGGGAATCTCTACGAGCAGTACTTC.

V and J are TRBV7-3 and TRBJ2-2; 8 nucleotides line up with TRBD1. Trimming took 0 bases from V and 5 from J; bases not matched to a gene: 8. This CDR3 has 17 amino acids. Germline CDR1 is SGHTA and CDR2 is FQGTGA. The chain's CDR3 is CASSLTIGQGATGELFF. CDR3 nucleotides: TGTGCCAGCAGCTTAACGATAGGGCAGGGGGCGACCGGGGAGCTGTTTTTT. Drawing the rest from reference TRBV7-3 and TRBJ2-2, the complete variable domain is GAGVSQTPSNKVTEKGKYVELRCDPISGHTALYWYRQSLGQGPEFLIYFQGTGAADDSGLPNDRFFAVRPEGSVSTLKIQRTERGDSAVYLCASSLTIGQGATGELFFGEGSRLTVL.

The sample holds one count of this clone. CDR3 DNA: TGTGCCAGCAGTTGGGGAGGTAGCAATCAGCCCCAGCATTTT. This encodes CASSWGGSNQPQHF. This chain connects TRBV28 to TRBJ1-5; no firm D call. Germline assignment: CDR1 MDHEN and CDR2 SYDVKM. This CDR3 has 14 amino acids. Deletions cut 4 bases from V and 0 bases from J, with 7 bases between.

This chain joins TRBV15 and TRBJ2-3; D gene unclear. V lost 2 bases and J 2 bases, leaving 5 bases between the germline ends. Germline lookup yields CDR1 LNHNV and CDR2 YYDKDF (reference sequence). This CDR3 contains 13 residues. CDR3 protein: CATSRYYTDTQYF. CDR3 coding DNA: TGTGCCACCAGCAGATATTACACAGATACGCAGTATTTT.

This chain connects TRBV18 to TRBJ1-2, with D perhaps matching TRBD1 (5 bases). Germline CDR1 is KGHSH and CDR2 is LQKENI. The CDR3 length is 15 residues. Trimming cost V 4 bases and J 4 bases, with 16 bases left between them. In DNA, the CDR3 is TGTGCCAGCTCACGTCCTACCGACAGCACCTATGGCTACACCTTC. Protein product: CASSRPTDSTYGYTF.